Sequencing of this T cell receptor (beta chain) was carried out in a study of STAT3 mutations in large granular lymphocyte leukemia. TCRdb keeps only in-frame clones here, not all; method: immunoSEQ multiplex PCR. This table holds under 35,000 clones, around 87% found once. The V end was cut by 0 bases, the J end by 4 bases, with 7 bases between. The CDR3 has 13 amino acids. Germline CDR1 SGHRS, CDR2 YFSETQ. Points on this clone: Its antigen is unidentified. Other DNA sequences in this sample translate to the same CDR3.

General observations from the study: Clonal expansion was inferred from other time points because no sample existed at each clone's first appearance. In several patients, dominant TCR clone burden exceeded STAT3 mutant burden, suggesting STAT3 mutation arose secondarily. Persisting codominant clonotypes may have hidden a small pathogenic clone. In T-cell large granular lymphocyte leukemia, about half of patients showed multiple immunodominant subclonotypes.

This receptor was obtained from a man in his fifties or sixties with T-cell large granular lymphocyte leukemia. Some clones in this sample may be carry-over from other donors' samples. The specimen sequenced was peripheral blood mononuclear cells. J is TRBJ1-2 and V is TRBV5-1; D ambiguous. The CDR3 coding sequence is TGCGCCAGCAGCTTGGGAGGGATCTATGGCTACACCTTC. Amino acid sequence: CASSLGGIYGYTF.